Sequencing of this TCR beta chain was carried out in a study of T-cell reconstitution after alpha-beta-depleted transplantation in children. CDR1 is MNHNY and CDR2 is SVGAGI in the germline V gene (reference sequence). CDR3 length: 12 amino acids. V lost 7 bases, J lost 6 bases, and 10 bases lay in between. This clonotype was detected ten times or more. For TCRbeta, the library was prepared with unique molecular identifiers. A single record per CDR3 protein comes from TCRdb applying MiXCR to the PCR reads. Among roughly 500,000 distinct CDR3 sequences listed, over 9.5% were seen once. The source of this sequence is a child between 2 and 9 years old with inherited bone marrow failure, due to receive a stem cell transplant. The V gene is TRBV6-6, the J gene TRBJ1-5; D not certain. The specimen was PBMCs, collected before TCRalphabeta/CD19-depleted stem cell transplant. CDR3 region: CASTLYPQPQHF. In nucleotides, the CDR3 is TGTGCCAGCACCCTGTACCCTCAGCCCCAGCATTTT.